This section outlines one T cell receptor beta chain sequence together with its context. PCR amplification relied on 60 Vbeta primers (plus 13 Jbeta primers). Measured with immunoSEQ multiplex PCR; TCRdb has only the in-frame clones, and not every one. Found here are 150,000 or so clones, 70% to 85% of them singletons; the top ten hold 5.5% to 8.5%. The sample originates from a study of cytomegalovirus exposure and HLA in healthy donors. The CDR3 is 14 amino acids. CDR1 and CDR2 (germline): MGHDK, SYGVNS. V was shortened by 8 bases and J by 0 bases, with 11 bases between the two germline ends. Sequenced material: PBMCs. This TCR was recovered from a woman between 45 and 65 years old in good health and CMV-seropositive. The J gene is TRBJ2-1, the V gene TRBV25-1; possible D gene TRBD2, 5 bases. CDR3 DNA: TGTGCCAGCGGGGTTGGGAGCTCCTACAATGAGCAGTTCTTC. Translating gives CASGVGSSYNEQFF.